This TCR beta chain is from a study of T cells in Graves' hyperthyroidism and ophthalmopathy. Study in general: Peripheral blood was obtained at initial diagnosis, preceding any treatment.

Amplification yielded TCR beta CDR3 regions, with RNA transcripts as the source. Primed by the HTBI set, a first-round RT-PCR was run on the TCR CDR3. Each CDR3 protein is one row after TCRdb ran MiXCR on the multiplex PCR reads. The sample comprises some 600,000 distinct CDR3 sequences, approximately 15% of which are singletons, and 5.8% rests with the top ten. Germline V gene lookup returns CDR1 MNHEY and CDR2 SMNVEV (reference sequence). The CDR3 covers 12 residues. J was trimmed by 5 bases and V by 7 bases; bases with no gene match: 3. The rearrangement links TRBV27 to TRBJ1-1, with 8 bases lining up with TRBD1. This TCR came from a woman in her twenties or thirties with Graves' hyperthyroidism that later progressed to Graves' ophthalmopathy. Sequenced input: blood. DNA for the CDR3: TGTGCCAGCATCGACAGGGGTACTGAAGCTTTCTTT. Encoded protein: CASIDRGTEAFF.